The next 24 T cell receptor beta chains were all read from a single sample in a study of T-cell reconstitution after alpha-beta-depleted transplantation in children. During its preparation, the TCRbeta library received unique molecular identifiers. TCRdb reprocessed the PCR reads with MiXCR, giving one entry per CDR3 protein. The table shows some 300,000 distinct CDR3 sequences, with around a tenth occurring only once. Sequencing was performed on PBMCs, taken before TCRalphabeta/CD19-depleted stem cell transplant. The receptors originated from a boy under three years old with acute myeloid leukemia, due to receive a stem cell transplant.

This clonotype has a count of ten or more. The chain has TRBV5-1 and TRBJ1-3; maybe TRBD1 (5 bases). Germline CDR1 SGHRS, CDR2 YFSETQ. CDR3 length: 18 residues. Trimming shortened V by 1 base and J by 0 bases, and 17 bases separated the two germline ends. The CDR3 DNA sequence: TGCGCCAGCAGCTTGCAATCGGGACCCTTCCCCTCTGGAAACACCATATATTTT. Its translation is CASSLQSGPFPSGNTIYF.

This clonotype was seen a handful of times. V gene TRBV11-1 combines with J gene TRBJ2-7; TRBD1 agrees at 7 bases. This CDR3 spans 19 amino acids. J was trimmed by 0 bases and V by 1 base; bases with no gene match: 15. Germline CDR1 and CDR2: SGHAT and FQDESV (reference sequence). CDR3 nucleotide sequence: TGTGCCAGCAGCTTAGGGGGCAGGGGGATGGCGAGTAGCTCCTACGAGCAGTACTTC. Protein sequence: CASSLGGRGMASSSYEQYF.

This clonotype occurred many times. The gene calls are TRBV20-1 and TRBJ2-1; the match to TRBD2 covers 11 bases. Germline CDR1 DFQATT, CDR2 SNEGSKA (reference sequence). This CDR3 has 14 residues. The V gene end was trimmed by 5 bases and the J gene end by 9 bases; junction bases not matched to a gene: 9. The CDR3 here is CSADGVAGGVEQFF. The CDR3 nucleotides are TGCAGTGCTGACGGGGTAGCGGGAGGGGTTGAGCAGTTCTTC.

In its sample, this clonotype was seen many times. The rearrangement joins TRBV20-1 to TRBJ2-7; D is uncertain. Germline CDR1 reads DFQATT; CDR2 reads SNEGSKA (reference sequence). V lost 0 bases to trimming and J lost 3 bases, with 9 bases between them. The CDR3 is made up of 13 amino acids. The CDR3 sequence: CSARDVWDYEQYF. The DNA of the CDR3 is TGCAGTGCTAGAGATGTCTGGGACTACGAGCAGTACTTC.

This clonotype turned up a few times. The chain employs TRBV5-1 and TRBJ2-3; 13 bases line up with TRBD2. The CDR3 consists of 19 residues. V lost 2 bases and J lost 4; bases outside the gene matches: 13. In germline, CDR1 is SGHRS, CDR2 YFSETQ. The CDR3 coding sequence is TGCGCCAGCAGCTTCTTCCTTGGACTAGCGGGAGTTTCAGCAGATACGCAGTATTTT. It encodes CASSFFLGLAGVSADTQYF.

In its sample, this clonotype was seen a few times. The chain couples TRBV5-4 to TRBJ2-3, with D perhaps assigned TRBD1 or TRBD2 (5 bases each). The CDR3 length is 14 residues. The ends were cut back, 2 bases at V and 5 bases at J, with 12 bases in the middle. CDR1 and CDR2 (germline): SGHNT, YYREEE (reference sequence). The CDR3 nucleotides read TGTGCCAGCAGCTTACGGGACGGACTAGATACGCAGTATTTT. It specifies CASSLRDGLDTQYF.

In this sample, this clonotype turned up a few times. V gene TRBV12-3 or TRBV12-4 combines with J gene TRBJ2-2; either TRBD1 or TRBD2 may fit D (5 bases each). V lost 8 bases and J 1 base, leaving 8 bases between the germline ends. CDR3 length: 13 residues. CDR3 coding DNA: TGTGCCAGCTGGGGGTGGAACACCGGGGAGCTGTTTTTT. Its translation is CASWGWNTGELFF.

A word on this clonotype: Possible read error: a much larger clone is one base away. The chain uses TRBV29-1 and TRBJ1-2; D might be TRBD1 (5 bases). Germline-derived CDR1 and CDR2 are SQVTM and ANQGSEA. V lost 6 bases and J lost 2, with 10 bases in between. The CDR3 consists of 12 residues. The chain's CDR3 is CSVHGTNYGYTF. In DNA form, the CDR3 reads TGCAGCGTACATGGGACCAACTATGGCTACACCTTC.

This chain joins TRBV4-2 and TRBJ2-2; 9 nucleotides match TRBD1. The ends lost 4 bases at V and 4 bases at J; junction bases unmatched: 10. This CDR3 has 17 amino acids. Germline CDR1 reads LGHNA; CDR2 reads YNFKEQ. The CDR3, as DNA: TGTGCCAGCAGCCTCTATCCGGGACAGGGTGTCACCGGGGAGCTGTTTTTT. Amino acid sequence: CASSLYPGQGVTGELFF.

This clonotype was counted a few times. The rearrangement uses TRBV5-6 and TRBJ2-7; D possibly corresponds to TRBD1 (6 bases). The ends were cut back, 3 bases at V and 4 bases at J, with 20 bases in the middle. Germline CDR1 SGHDT, CDR2 YYEEEE. The CDR3 is made up of 16 amino acids. The CDR3 coding sequence is TGTGCCAGCAGCTCTGACCGGGACACCTTTTATTACGAGCAGTACTTC. This codes for CASSSDRDTFYYEQYF.

This clonotype has a count of ten or more. This sequence joins TRBV28 and TRBJ2-1; TRBD1 agrees at 9 bases. In germline, CDR1 is MDHEN, CDR2 SYDVKM. Germline trimming cut 4 bases from V and 8 bases from J; bases unmatched to any gene: 9. There are 15 residues in the CDR3. The CDR3 loop reads CASSYRDRVVHEQFF. CDR3 bases: TGTGCCAGCAGTTACCGGGACAGGGTCGTCCATGAGCAGTTCTTC.

A note on this clonotype: Since a much larger clone is just one base distant, this may be a read error. The chain joins TRBV20-1 to TRBJ1-5, with a possible D match to TRBD1 (5 bases). Germline V CDR1 and CDR2: DFQATT, SNEGSKA (reference sequence). V lost 4 bases to trimming and J lost 7 bases, with 20 bases between them. There are 15 residues in the CDR3. CDR3 in amino acids: CSATPGREYGQPQHF. The CDR3 DNA is TGCAGTGCTACCCCGGGACGGGAATACGGACAGCCCCAGCATTTT.

In the case of this clonotype: Given a much more abundant clone one base away, this may be a read error. The genes are TRBV12-3 or TRBV12-4 and TRBJ2-4; 9 bases fit TRBD2. This CDR3 is 15 amino acids long. DNA of the CDR3: TGTGCCAGCAGGCCCGTGACTAGCGGAGGGGACATTCGGTACTTC. It yields the protein CASRPVTSGGDIRYF.

The sample holds many counts of this clonotype. This chain links TRBV11-1 with TRBJ2-5, with D perhaps matching TRBD1 (7 bases). The CDR3 runs 19 residues. V lost 1 base and J lost 0, with 21 bases in between. Germline V gene lookup returns CDR1 SGHAT and CDR2 FQDESV (reference sequence). The CDR3 protein is CASSLEVQGRLWYQETQYF. Written as DNA, the CDR3 is TGTGCCAGCAGCTTAGAGGTACAGGGGAGGCTTTGGTACCAAGAGACCCAGTACTTC.

At least ten counts were recorded for this clonotype. This chain uses TRBV20-1 with TRBJ2-7; 11 bases agree with TRBD2. The CDR3 consists of 14 residues. After removal of 5 bases from V and 10 bases from J, the junction contained 13 bases not matched to a gene. The germline V gene has CDR1 DFQATT and CDR2 SNEGSKA (reference sequence). This CDR3 is CSAEPGLADNGQYF. CDR3 in DNA: TGCAGTGCTGAACCGGGACTAGCGGATAACGGACAGTACTTC.

The chain carries TRBV4-3 and TRBJ2-6, with 7 bases aligning to TRBD1. The CDR3 spans 18 residues. Germline V gene data show CDR1 as LGHNA and CDR2 as YSLEER. V trimming: 1 base; J trimming: 1 base; junction bases outside the gene matches: 7. The CDR3 spells CASSQGTGALSGANVLTF. DNA of the CDR3: TGCGCCAGCAGCCAAGGAACAGGGGCGCTTTCTGGGGCCAACGTCCTGACTTTC.

This clonotype was seen a single time. A single base separates this from a much larger clone, so it may be a read error. The rearrangement joins TRBV11-2 to TRBJ1-2; maybe TRBD1 (5 bases). The CDR3 sequence is 14 residues long. V lost 4 bases and J lost 1, with 10 bases in between. The V gene's germline CDR1 is SGHAT and CDR2 FQNNGV. The CDR3 protein is CASSSTVGNYGYTF. For the CDR3, the DNA is TGTGCCAGCAGCTCGACAGTAGGTAACTATGGCTACACCTTC. Drawing the rest from reference TRBV11-2 and TRBJ1-2, the complete variable domain is EAGVAQSPRYKIIEKRQSVAFWCNPISGHATLYWYQQILGQGPKLLIQFQNNGVVDDSQLPKDRFSAERLKGVDSTLKIQPAKLEDSAVYLCASSSTVGNYGYTFGSGTRLTVV.

This clonotype appeared many times. The CDR3 reads CSASDRGKRTYEQYF. DNA of the CDR3: TGCAGTGCTTCGGACAGGGGAAAGAGGACCTACGAGCAGTACTTC. The chain carries TRBV20-1 and TRBJ2-7; TRBD1 agrees at 9 bases. CDR1 is DFQATT and CDR2 is SNEGSKA in the germline V gene (reference sequence). The junction had 10 bases not matched to a gene; V was cut back by 5 bases and J by 2 bases. The CDR3 has 15 amino acids.

This clonotype was recorded many times. The V gene is TRBV12-3 or TRBV12-4, the J gene TRBJ2-7, with TRBD1 identical over 8 bases. The CDR3 has 14 residues. The V and J ends lost 1 base and 3 bases, in that order; junction bases with no gene match: 2. The CDR3 nucleotides are TGTGCCAGCAGTTTAGACAGGGGGTTCTACGAGCAGTACTTC. Protein product: CASSLDRGFYEQYF.

With respect to this clonotype: This sequence may be a read error, since a much larger clone differs from it by one base. The chain employs TRBV10-2 and TRBJ2-1, with 7 bases matching TRBD2. From germline, CDR1 is WSHSY and CDR2 SAAADI. V lost 8 bases, J lost 4 bases, and 8 bases stayed unmatched. The CDR3 spans 14 residues. Written as DNA, the CDR3 is TGCGCCAGCGCCCCGACTAGCCGTTACAATGAGCAGTTCTTC. Its translation: CASAPTSRYNEQFF.

This clonotype came up many times. The rearrangement joins TRBV28 to TRBJ2-1; 8 bases map to TRBD1. The CDR3 consists of 15 residues. Germline CDR1 is MDHEN and CDR2 is SYDVKM. The V segment lost 5 bases and the J segment 5 bases; nucleotides outside the gene matches: 8. This chain's CDR3 is CASSTGTGPHNEQFF. The CDR3 bases are TGTGCCAGCAGTACCGGGACAGGTCCCCACAATGAGCAGTTCTTC.

The chain recombines TRBV7-9 with TRBJ2-7; TRBD1 matches 7 bases. Looked up from germline, CDR1 is SEHNR and CDR2 is FQNEAQ (reference sequence). V dropped 4 bases and J dropped 6; count of bases not matched to a gene: 12. The CDR3 contains 15 residues. This CDR3 is CASSSVTPNRGEQYF. The CDR3 nucleotides read TGTGCCAGCAGCTCGGTTACCCCGAACAGGGGCGAGCAGTACTTC.

Many counts were recorded for this clonotype. This rearrangement joins TRBV9 to TRBJ1-2, with D possibly matching TRBD1 (6 bases). This CDR3 has 15 amino acids. From germline, CDR1 is SGDLS and CDR2 YYNGEE. With 3 bases removed from V and 5 bases from J, the gap between germline ends came to 17 bases. This CDR3 is CASSAVRGSRYGYTF. For the CDR3, the DNA is TGTGCCAGCAGCGCGGTGAGGGGGTCTAGGTATGGCTACACCTTC. The full variable domain, its missing parts supplied by reference TRBV9 and TRBJ1-2, is DSGVTQTPKHLITATGQRVTLRCSPRSGDLSVYWYQQSLDQGLQFLIQYYNGEERAKGNILERFSAQQFPDLHSELNLSSLELGDSALYFCASSAVRGSRYGYTFGSGTRLTVV.

This clonotype was counted many times. The chain couples TRBV19 to TRBJ1-3, with D unclear. V was shortened by 9 bases and J by 0 bases, with 12 bases between the two germline ends. CDR3 length: 14 amino acids. Per the germline V gene, CDR1 is LNHDA and CDR2 is SQIVND (reference sequence). The CDR3 DNA sequence: TGTGCCAGCGGACGGCTCCTCTCTGGAAACACCATATATTTT. Translating it yields CASGRLLSGNTIYF.